These 16 T cell receptor beta chains share one sample of origin, sequenced in a study of spatial heterogeneity in lung cancer. Described time point: blood at routine non-recurrence follow-up after resection. TCRdb analysed the 5' RACE reads with MiXCR anew, one entry per CDR3 protein. The sample has under 20,000 distinct CDR3 sequences, less than 12% seen once; the top ten hold less than 40%. The material was PBMCs, obtained at follow-up. Source of these receptors: a female donor with early-stage non-small cell lung cancer.

This clonotype was seen repeatedly, ten times or more. The chain joins TRBV7-9 to TRBJ2-5, with a weak D call TRBD2 (5 bases). V lost 3 bases, J lost 5 bases, and 10 bases lay in between. The CDR3 length is 13 residues. Germline CDR1 is SEHNR and CDR2 is FQNEAQ (reference sequence). The CDR3 DNA reads TGTGCCAGCAGCTTTCGGGGAACGGAGACCCAGTACTTC. Amino acids: CASSFRGTETQYF.

This clonotype was found many times. CDR3 sequence: CAWSAGAGGFTEAFF. As DNA, the CDR3 is TGTGCCTGGAGTGCCGGGGCAGGGGGCTTCACTGAAGCTTTCTTT. The rearrangement joins TRBV30 to TRBJ1-1; 8 bases line up with TRBD1. The CDR3 covers 15 residues. CDR1 and CDR2 from the germline V gene are GTSNPN and SVGIG (reference sequence). Unmatched junction bases numbered 8, after V lost 1 base and J lost 4 bases.

There are many counts of this clonotype. The chain couples TRBV19 to TRBJ2-3; TRBD2 matches at 11 bases. V trimming: 8 bases; J trimming: 0 bases; junction bases outside the gene matches: 1. This CDR3 has 14 residues. Germline-derived CDR1 and CDR2 are LNHDA and SQIVND (reference sequence). CDR3 residues: CASRTSGSTDTQYF. CDR3 nucleotide sequence: TGTGCCAGTCGGACTAGCGGGAGCACAGATACGCAGTATTTT.

This clonotype was recorded many times. The chain recombines TRBV9 with TRBJ2-2, with D hard to call. The V and J ends lost 0 bases and 6 bases respectively, with 3 bases between them. The CDR3 spans 12 residues. Germline loops: CDR1 SGDLS, CDR2 YYNGEE. CDR3 loop: CASSVDPGELFF. DNA of the CDR3: TGTGCCAGCAGCGTAGACCCCGGGGAGCTGTTTTTT.

This clonotype was counted between two and nine times. The chain recombines TRBV3-1 with TRBJ1-2; 9 nucleotides align to TRBD1. V trimming: 4 bases; J trimming: 5 bases; junction bases outside the gene matches: 2. This CDR3 is 13 amino acids long. Germline values: CDR1 LGHDT, CDR2 YNNKEL (reference sequence). The CDR3 region is CASSPGQGYGYTF. Written as DNA, the CDR3 is TGTGCCAGCAGCCCGGGACAGGGATATGGCTACACCTTC.

This clonotype was seen at least ten times. The V and J genes are TRBV20-1 and TRBJ2-4; a possible D gene is TRBD2 (6 bases). The CDR3 runs to 14 residues. The germline V gene encodes CDR1 DFQATT and CDR2 SNEGSKA (reference sequence). The V end was cut by 6 bases, the J end by 6 bases, with 18 bases between. The CDR3 DNA reads TGCAGTGCGTTCCTGGGAGGATTAAGAAACATTCAGTACTTC. Encoded protein: CSAFLGGLRNIQYF.

This clonotype occurred a few times. The chain couples TRBV4-1 to TRBJ1-2; TRBD1 might be the D (6 bases). CDR1 is MGHRA, CDR2 YSYEKL, per germline. The CDR3 consists of 15 residues. Trimming left V 0 bases short and J 2 bases short, with 10 bases between. The CDR3 sequence is CASSQDTGGNYGYTF. CDR3 coding DNA: TGCGCCAGCAGCCAAGACACGGGGGGCAACTATGGCTACACCTTC.

V is TRBV3-1 and J is TRBJ2-1; 14 bases fit TRBD2. V was clipped by 5 bases and J by 6 bases; unmatched bases: 0. Germline CDR1 LGHDT, CDR2 YNNKEL (reference sequence). The CDR3 covers 14 residues. The CDR3 DNA follows: TGTGCCAGCAGCGGGACTAGCGGGAGCAATGAGCAGTTCTTC. This sequence encodes CASSGTSGSNEQFF.

This clonotype was seen ten or more times. V gene TRBV7-9 combines with J gene TRBJ2-3; TRBD2 matches 13 bases. Losses at the gene ends were 4 bases for V and 2 bases for J; bases not matched to a gene: 9. Per germline, CDR1 SEHNR and CDR2 FQNEAQ (reference sequence). This CDR3 comprises 18 residues. The CDR3 reads CASSSGLAGARNTDTQYF. In nucleotides, the CDR3 is TGTGCCAGCAGCTCCGGACTAGCGGGGGCCCGGAACACAGATACGCAGTATTTT. The full variable domain, its missing parts supplied by reference TRBV7-9 and TRBJ2-3, is DTGVSQNPRHKITKRGQNVTFRCDPISEHNRLYWYRQTLGQGPEFLTYFQNEAQLEKSRLLSDRFSAERPKGSFSTLEIQRTEQGDSAMYLCASSSGLAGARNTDTQYFGPGTRLTVL.

This clonotype has at least ten counts. This chain uses TRBV20-1 with TRBJ1-4, with D uncertain. Germline CDR1 is DFQATT and CDR2 is SNEGSKA (reference sequence). The CDR3 contains 11 residues. The ends were cut back, 6 bases at V and 7 bases at J, with 9 bases in the middle. The CDR3 sequence is CSAPGAEKLFF. CDR3 coding DNA: TGCAGTGCGCCCGGCGCTGAAAAACTGTTTTTT.

V and J are TRBV15 and TRBJ2-5; TRBD2 agrees at 13 bases. The CDR3 sequence is 17 residues long. The trim removed 3 bases at V and 2 bases at J, leaving 6 bases unmatched. Germline CDR1 is LNHNV and CDR2 is YYDKDF (reference sequence). CDR3 region: CATSRELGLAGQETQYF. CDR3 in DNA: TGTGCCACCAGCAGGGAGTTGGGACTAGCGGGGCAAGAGACCCAGTACTTC. Combining the CDR3 with reference TRBV15 and TRBJ2-5 gives the whole variable domain DAMVIQNPRYQVTQFGKPVTLSCSQTLNHNVMYWYQQKSSQAPKLLFHYYDKDFNNEADTPDNFQSRRPNTSFCFLDIRSPGLGDTAMYLCATSRELGLAGQETQYFGPGTRLLVL.

This clonotype occurred many times. The rearrangement links TRBV7-9 to TRBJ1-1; perhaps TRBD1 as D (5 bases). From germline, CDR1 is SEHNR and CDR2 FQNEAQ (reference sequence). The CDR3 spans 13 residues. Trimming cost V 1 base and J 4 bases, with 7 bases left between them. This chain's CDR3 is CASSLDQGTEAFF. The CDR3 nucleotides are TGTGCCAGCAGCTTAGACCAGGGCACTGAAGCTTTCTTT. The full variable domain, its missing parts supplied by reference TRBV7-9 and TRBJ1-1, is DTGVSQNPRHKITKRGQNVTFRCDPISEHNRLYWYRQTLGQGPEFLTYFQNEAQLEKSRLLSDRFSAERPKGSFSTLEIQRTEQGDSAMYLCASSLDQGTEAFFGQGTRLTVV.

This clonotype has a count of ten or more. The chain is built from TRBV18 and TRBJ1-1; 11 nucleotides line up with TRBD1. V lost 4 bases to trimming and J lost 1 base; unmatched junction nucleotides: 5. The CDR3 is 16 residues long. Germline assignment: CDR1 KGHSH and CDR2 LQKENI. In nucleotides, the CDR3 is TGTGCCAGCTCACTCTTCGGGACAGGGGGGAACACTGAAGCTTTCTTT. It codes for CASSLFGTGGNTEAFF.

J is TRBJ1-3 and V is TRBV12-3 or TRBV12-4, with D uncertain. CDR3 length: 15 amino acids. V was clipped by 4 bases and J by 1 base, with 11 bases between them. The chain's CDR3 is CASSSEGSSGNTIYF. The DNA of the CDR3 is TGTGCCAGCAGTTCCGAAGGCTCATCTGGAAACACCATATATTTT.

Points on this clonotype: A much larger clone differs by one base, so this may be a read error. The chain couples TRBV29-1 to TRBJ2-7; a possible D gene is TRBD1 (6 bases). Germline V gives CDR1 SQVTM, CDR2 ANQGSEA. V was cut by 6 bases and J by 7 bases, with 19 bases left in between. This CDR3 is built from 13 residues. The CDR3 DNA is TGCAGCGTCGTTAGATCTAGCAGGGGAGAGCAGTACTTC. Amino acids: CSVVRSSRGEQYF.

The gene calls are TRBV19 and TRBJ1-5, with TRBD1 as a possible D gene (5 bases). The CDR3 is made up of 14 amino acids. V was clipped by 3 bases and J by 3 bases, with 9 bases between them. Germline CDR1 is LNHDA and CDR2 is SQIVND (reference sequence). CDR3 nucleotide sequence: TGTGCCAGTAGTATCGTCAGGGACAATCAGCCCCAGCATTTT. Translation: CASSIVRDNQPQHF.